Many counts were recorded for the clone carrying this TCR beta chain. V lost 5 bases to trimming and J lost 5 bases; unmatched junction nucleotides: 9. The CDR3 runs to 15 residues. Germline V CDR1 and CDR2: SGHRS, YFSETQ. One entry per CDR3 protein results from TCRdb running MiXCR on the reads. The table has approximately 240,000 distinct CDR3 sequences, more than 25% seen once. This record belongs to a study of kidney transplant recipient with SARS-CoV-2 infection. The V call is TRBV5-1, the J call TRBJ2-1; 8 bases map to TRBD2. This clonotype was sampled from a male patient between 25 and 39 years old who had COVID-19 and was a kidney transplant recipient. Among the T cells, some may be from the graft donor. The input for sequencing was a blood sample, taken at baseline and around day 120 from a kidney transplant recipient. The CDR3 DNA reads as TGCGCCAGCAGTACAGCGGGAGCCCTCCACAATGAGCAGTTCTTC. Residues: CASSTAGALHNEQFF.